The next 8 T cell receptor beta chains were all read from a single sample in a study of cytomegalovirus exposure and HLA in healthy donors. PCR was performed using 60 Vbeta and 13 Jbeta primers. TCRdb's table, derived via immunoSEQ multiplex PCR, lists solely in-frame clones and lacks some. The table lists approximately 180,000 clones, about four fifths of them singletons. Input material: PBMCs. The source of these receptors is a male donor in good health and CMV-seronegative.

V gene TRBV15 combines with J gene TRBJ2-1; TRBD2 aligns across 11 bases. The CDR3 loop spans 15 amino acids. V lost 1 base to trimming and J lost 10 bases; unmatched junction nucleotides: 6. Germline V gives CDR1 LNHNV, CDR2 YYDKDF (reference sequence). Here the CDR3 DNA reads TGTGCCACCAGCAGAGTACTAGCGGGGGCCGGAGAGCAGTTCTTC. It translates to CATSRVLAGAGEQFF.

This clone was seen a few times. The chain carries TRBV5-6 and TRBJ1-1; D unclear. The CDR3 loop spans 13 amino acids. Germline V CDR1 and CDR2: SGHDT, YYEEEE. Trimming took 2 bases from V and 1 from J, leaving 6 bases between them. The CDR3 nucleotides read TGTGCCAGCAGCTTACATGAGAACACTGAAGCTTTCTTT. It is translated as CASSLHENTEAFF.

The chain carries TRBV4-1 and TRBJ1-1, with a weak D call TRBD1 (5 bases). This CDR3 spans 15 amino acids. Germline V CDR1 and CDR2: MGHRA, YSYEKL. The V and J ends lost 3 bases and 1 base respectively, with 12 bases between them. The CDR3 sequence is CASSQGTQGNTEAFF. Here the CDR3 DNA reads TGCGCCAGCAGCCAGGGGACTCAGGGGAACACTGAAGCTTTCTTT.

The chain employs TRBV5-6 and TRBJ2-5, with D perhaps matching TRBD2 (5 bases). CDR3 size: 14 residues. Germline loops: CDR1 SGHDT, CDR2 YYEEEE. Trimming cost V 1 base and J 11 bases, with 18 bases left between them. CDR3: CASSLWAGSGEQYF. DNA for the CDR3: TGTGCCAGCAGCTTGTGGGCCGGTAGTGGGGAGCAGTACTTC.

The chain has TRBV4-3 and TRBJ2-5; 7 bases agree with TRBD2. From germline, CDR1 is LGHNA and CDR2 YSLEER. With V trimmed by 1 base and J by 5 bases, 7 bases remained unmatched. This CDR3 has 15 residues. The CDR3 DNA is TGCGCCAGCAGCCAAGGGGCCCTAGCGGAGGAGACCCAGTACTTC. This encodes CASSQGALAEETQYF.

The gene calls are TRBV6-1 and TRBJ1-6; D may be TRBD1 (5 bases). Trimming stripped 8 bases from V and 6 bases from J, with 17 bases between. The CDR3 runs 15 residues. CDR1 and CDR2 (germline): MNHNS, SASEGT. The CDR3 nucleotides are TGTGCCAGCCTCATCGGCGTCAGGGTTAATTCACCCCTCCACTTT. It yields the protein CASLIGVRVNSPLHF.

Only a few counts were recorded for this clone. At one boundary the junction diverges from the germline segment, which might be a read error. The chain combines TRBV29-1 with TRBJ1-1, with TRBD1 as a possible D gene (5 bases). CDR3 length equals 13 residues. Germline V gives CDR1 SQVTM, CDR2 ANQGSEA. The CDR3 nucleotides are TGCAGCGTTGATATGGACATTCTGGGAAACCCTCTCTTT. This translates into CSVDMDILGNPLF.

Here the CDR3 reads CASTLGGANYGYTF. DNA of the CDR3: TGTGCCAGCACTCTGGGGGGAGCTAACTATGGCTACACCTTC. The chain uses TRBV28 and TRBJ1-2; D is possibly TRBD1 (5 bases). Germline V lookup: CDR1 MDHEN, CDR2 SYDVKM. V dropped 7 bases and J dropped 0 bases, with 12 bases sitting between them. The CDR3 contains 14 residues.